This T cell receptor (beta chain) appears in the sequencing data of a study of CD8+CD57+ T cells in acquired aplastic anemia. This clonotype showed up just once. Genomic DNA, serving as template, underwent TCR beta VDJ and CDR3 profiling. TCRdb ran MiXCR on the reads and lists one entry per CDR3 protein. The sample gives hundreds of thousands of distinct CDR3 sequences, approximately 80% of which show up once; less than 50% is in the top ten. Patients included in sequencing had previously demonstrated CD8+CD57+ cell expansion by flow cytometry. Germline values: CDR1 MGHDK, CDR2 SYGVNS. This CDR3 comprises 13 residues. Unmatched junction bases numbered 6, after V lost 7 bases and J lost 7 bases.

The sequence was obtained from a human donor with aplastic anemia. This chain uses TRBV25-1 with TRBJ2-1; TRBD1 aligns across 8 bases. Material for sequencing was sorted CD4+, CD8+, or CD8+CD57+ T cells (not recorded which) from PBMCs. The chain's CDR3 is CASTLDRVNEQFF. The CDR3 bases are TGTGCCAGCACCTTGGACAGGGTAAATGAGCAGTTCTTC. The complete variable domain, with remaining parts taken from reference TRBV25-1 and TRBJ2-1, reads EADIYQTPRYLVIGTGKKITLECSQTMGHDKMYWYQQDPGMELHLIHYSYGVNSTEKGDLSSESTVSRIRTEHFPLTLESARPSHTSQYLCASTLDRVNEQFFGPGTRLTVL.